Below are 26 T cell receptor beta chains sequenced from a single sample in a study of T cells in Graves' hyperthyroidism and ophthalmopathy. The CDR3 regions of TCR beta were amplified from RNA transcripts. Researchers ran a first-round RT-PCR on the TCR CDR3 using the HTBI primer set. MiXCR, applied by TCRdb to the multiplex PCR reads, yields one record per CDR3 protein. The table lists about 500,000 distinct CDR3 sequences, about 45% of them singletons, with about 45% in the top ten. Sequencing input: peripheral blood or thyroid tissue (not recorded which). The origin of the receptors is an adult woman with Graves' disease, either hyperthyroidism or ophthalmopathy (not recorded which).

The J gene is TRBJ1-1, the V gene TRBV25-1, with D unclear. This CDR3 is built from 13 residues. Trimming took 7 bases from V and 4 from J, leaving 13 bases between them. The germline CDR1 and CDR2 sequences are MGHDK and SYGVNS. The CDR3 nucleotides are TGTGCCAGCACTTGGGCGGTTGGCACTGAAGCTTTCTTT. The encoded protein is CASTWAVGTEAFF.

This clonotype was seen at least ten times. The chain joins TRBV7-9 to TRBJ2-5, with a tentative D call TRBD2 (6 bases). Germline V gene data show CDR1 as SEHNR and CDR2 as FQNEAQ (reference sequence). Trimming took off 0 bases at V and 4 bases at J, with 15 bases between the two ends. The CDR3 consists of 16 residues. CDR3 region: CASSLAGRGIGETQYF. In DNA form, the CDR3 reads TGTGCCAGCAGCTTAGCGGGCCGGGGGATTGGAGAGACCCAGTACTTC. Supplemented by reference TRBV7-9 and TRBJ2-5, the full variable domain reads DTGVSQNPRHKITKRGQNVTFRCDPISEHNRLYWYRQTLGQGPEFLTYFQNEAQLEKSRLLSDRFSAERPKGSFSTLEIQRTEQGDSAMYLCASSLAGRGIGETQYFGPGTRLLVL.

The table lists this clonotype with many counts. The CDR3 coding sequence is TGCAGTGCTGGTCCTACAGGGACGGGAACTGAAGCTTTCTTT. Amino acid sequence: CSAGPTGTGTEAFF. The V and J genes are TRBV20-1 and TRBJ1-1; the D gene is possibly TRBD1 (6 bases). Germline assignment: CDR1 DFQATT and CDR2 SNEGSKA (reference sequence). The V and J ends lost 5 bases and 5 bases respectively, with 18 bases between them. The length of the CDR3 is 14 residues.

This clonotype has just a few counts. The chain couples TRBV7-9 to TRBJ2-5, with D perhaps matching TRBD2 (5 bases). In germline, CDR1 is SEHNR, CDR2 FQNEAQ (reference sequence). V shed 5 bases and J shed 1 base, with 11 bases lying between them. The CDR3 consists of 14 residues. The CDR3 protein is CASSPGIFQETQYF. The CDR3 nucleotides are TGTGCCAGCAGCCCGGGGATATTCCAAGAGACCCAGTACTTC.

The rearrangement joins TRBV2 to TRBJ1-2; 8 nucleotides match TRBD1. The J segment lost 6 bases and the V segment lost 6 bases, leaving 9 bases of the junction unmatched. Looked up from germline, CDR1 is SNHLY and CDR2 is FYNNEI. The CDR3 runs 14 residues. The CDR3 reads CASRTVTGDDGYTF. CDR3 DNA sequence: TGTGCCAGCAGGACGGTGACAGGGGACGATGGCTACACCTTC. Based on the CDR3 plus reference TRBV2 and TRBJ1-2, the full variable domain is EPEVTQTPSHQVTQMGQEVILRCVPISNHLYFYWYRQILGQKVEFLVSFYNNEISEKSEIFDDQFSVERPDGSNFTLKIRSTKLEDSAMYFCASRTVTGDDGYTFGSGTRLTVV.

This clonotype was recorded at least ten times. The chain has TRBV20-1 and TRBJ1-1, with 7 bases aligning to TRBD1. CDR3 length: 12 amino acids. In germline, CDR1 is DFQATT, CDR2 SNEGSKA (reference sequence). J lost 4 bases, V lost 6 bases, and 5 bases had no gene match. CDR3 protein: CSARQGGTEAFF. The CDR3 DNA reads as TGCAGTGCGCGACAGGGCGGCACTGAAGCTTTCTTT.

The CDR3 loop is CASSLAPAVGFEHF. In DNA, the CDR3 is TGTGCCAGCAGCTTAGCGCCCGCGGTCGGCTTCGAGCATTTT. The gene calls are TRBV7-2 and TRBJ1-5; D is ambiguous. V was clipped by 0 bases and J by 14 bases, with 17 bases between them. The CDR3 is made up of 14 amino acids. The germline V gene has CDR1 SGHTA and CDR2 FQGNSA.

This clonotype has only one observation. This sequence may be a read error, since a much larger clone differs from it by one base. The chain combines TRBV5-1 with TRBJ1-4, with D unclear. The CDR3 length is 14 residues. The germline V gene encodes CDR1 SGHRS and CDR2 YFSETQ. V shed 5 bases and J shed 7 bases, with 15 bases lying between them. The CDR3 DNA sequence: TGCGCCAGCAGAACGGGCAGGCCGAGTGAAAAACTGTTTTTT. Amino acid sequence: CASRTGRPSEKLFF.

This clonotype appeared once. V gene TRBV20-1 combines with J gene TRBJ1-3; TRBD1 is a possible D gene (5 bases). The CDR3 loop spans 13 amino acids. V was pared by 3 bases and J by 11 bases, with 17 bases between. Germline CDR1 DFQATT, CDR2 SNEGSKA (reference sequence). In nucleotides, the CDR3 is TGCAGTGCTAGTGGTTTGCGGGGACGCGCCATATATTTT. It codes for CSASGLRGRAIYF.

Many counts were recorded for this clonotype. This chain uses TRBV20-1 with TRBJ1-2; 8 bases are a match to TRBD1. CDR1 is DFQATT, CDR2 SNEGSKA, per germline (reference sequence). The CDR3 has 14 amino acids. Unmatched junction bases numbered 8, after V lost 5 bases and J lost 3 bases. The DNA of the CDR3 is TGCAGTGCTCCGAGCCAGGGGGCGGACTATGGCTACACCTTC. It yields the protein CSAPSQGADYGYTF.

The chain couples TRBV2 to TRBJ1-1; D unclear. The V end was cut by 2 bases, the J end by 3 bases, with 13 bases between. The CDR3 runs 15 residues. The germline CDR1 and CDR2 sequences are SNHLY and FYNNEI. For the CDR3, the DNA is TGTGCCAGCAGTGAATTTTCTAGCGGAGACACTGAAGCTTTCTTT. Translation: CASSEFSSGDTEAFF.

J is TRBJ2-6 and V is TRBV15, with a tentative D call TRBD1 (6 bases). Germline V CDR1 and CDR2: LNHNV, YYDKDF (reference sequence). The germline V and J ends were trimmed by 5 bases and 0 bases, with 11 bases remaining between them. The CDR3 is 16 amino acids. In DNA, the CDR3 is TGTGCCACCAGCGATGAAGGGGGCTCTGGGGCCAACGTCCTGACTTTC. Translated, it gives CATSDEGGSGANVLTF. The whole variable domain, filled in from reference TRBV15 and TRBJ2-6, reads DAMVIQNPRYQVTQFGKPVTLSCSQTLNHNVMYWYQQKSSQAPKLLFHYYDKDFNNEADTPDNFQSRRPNTSFCFLDIRSPGLGDTAMYLCATSDEGGSGANVLTFGAGSRLTVL.

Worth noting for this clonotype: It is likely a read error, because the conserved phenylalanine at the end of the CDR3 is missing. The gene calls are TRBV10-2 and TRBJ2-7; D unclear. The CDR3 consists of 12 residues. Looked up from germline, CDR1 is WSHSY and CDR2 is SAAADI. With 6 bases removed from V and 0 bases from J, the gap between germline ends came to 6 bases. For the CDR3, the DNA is TGCGCCAGCAGGCAGTACTCCTACGAGCAGTACCTC. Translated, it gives CASRQYSYEQYL.

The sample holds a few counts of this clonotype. In DNA, the CDR3 is TGTGCCGCGACGGCAGGGGTAGAAACTGAAGCTTTCTTT. This codes for CAATAGVETEAFF. The chain has TRBV10-3 and TRBJ1-1; maybe TRBD1 (6 bases). Germline CDR1 ENHRY, CDR2 SYGVKD. The CDR3 sequence is 13 residues long. The germline V and J ends were trimmed by 11 bases and 5 bases, with 18 bases remaining between them.

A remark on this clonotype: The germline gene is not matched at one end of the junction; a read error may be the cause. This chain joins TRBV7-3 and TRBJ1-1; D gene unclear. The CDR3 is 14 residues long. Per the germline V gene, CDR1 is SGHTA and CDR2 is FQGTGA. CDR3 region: CASSQGSGDTEAFF. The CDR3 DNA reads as TGCGCCAGCAGCCAAGGGAGCGGGGACACTGAAGCTTTCTTT.

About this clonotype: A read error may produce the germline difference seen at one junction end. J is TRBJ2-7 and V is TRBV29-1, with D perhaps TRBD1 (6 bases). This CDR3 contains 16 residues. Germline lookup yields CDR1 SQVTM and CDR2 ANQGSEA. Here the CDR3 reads CASSLDPGDRNYEQYF. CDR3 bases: TGTGCCAGCAGCTTAGATCCGGGTGACAGGAACTACGAGCAGTACTTC.

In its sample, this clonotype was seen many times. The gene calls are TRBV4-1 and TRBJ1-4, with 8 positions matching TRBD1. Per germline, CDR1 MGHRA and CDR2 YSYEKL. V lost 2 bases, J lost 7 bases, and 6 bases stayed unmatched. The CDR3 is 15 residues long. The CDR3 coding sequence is TGCGCCAGCAGCCAACAGACAGGGGCTGGTGAAAAACTGTTTTTT. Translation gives CASSQQTGAGEKLFF.

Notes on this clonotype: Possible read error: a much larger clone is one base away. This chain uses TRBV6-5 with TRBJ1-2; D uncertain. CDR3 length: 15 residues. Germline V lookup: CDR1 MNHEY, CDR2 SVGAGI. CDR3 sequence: CAISYSKGPNYGYTF. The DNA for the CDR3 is TGTGCCATCAGTTACTCGAAAGGACCGAACTATGGCTACACCTTC.

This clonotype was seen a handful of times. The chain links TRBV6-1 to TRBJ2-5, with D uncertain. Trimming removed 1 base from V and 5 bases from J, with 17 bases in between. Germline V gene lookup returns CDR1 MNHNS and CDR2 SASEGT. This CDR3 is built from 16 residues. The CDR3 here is CASSEDRRAREETQYF. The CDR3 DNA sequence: TGTGCCAGCAGTGAAGATCGCCGGGCCAGAGAGGAGACCCAGTACTTC.

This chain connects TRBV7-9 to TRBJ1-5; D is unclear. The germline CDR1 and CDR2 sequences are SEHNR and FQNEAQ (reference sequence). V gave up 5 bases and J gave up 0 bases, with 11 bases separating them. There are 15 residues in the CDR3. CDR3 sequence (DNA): TGTGCCAGCAGCCCTAGTGACGATAGCAATCAGCCCCAGCATTTT. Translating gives CASSPSDDSNQPQHF.

The CDR3 DNA is TGCAGTGCTAGAGTCGTTGGGGGGAGTCTAGAAGAGCAGTACTTC. Amino acids: CSARVVGGSLEEQYF. The genes are TRBV20-1 and TRBJ2-7; the D gene is possibly TRBD2 (6 bases). The germline gives CDR1 DFQATT, CDR2 SNEGSKA (reference sequence). The length of the CDR3 is 15 residues. Trimming cost V 1 base and J 7 bases, with 20 bases left between them.

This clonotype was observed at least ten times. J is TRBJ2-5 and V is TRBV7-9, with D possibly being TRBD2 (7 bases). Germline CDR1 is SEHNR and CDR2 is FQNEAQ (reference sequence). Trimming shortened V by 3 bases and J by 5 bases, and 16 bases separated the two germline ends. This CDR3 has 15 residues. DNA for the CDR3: TGTGCCAGCAGCTTGTTCCGGGGGGCGGTTGAGACCCAGTACTTC. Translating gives CASSLFRGAVETQYF.

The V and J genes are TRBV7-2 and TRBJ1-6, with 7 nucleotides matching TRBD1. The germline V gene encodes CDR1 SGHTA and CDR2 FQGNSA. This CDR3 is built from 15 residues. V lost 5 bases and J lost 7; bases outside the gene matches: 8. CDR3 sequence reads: CASSQVTGKNSPLHF. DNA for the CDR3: TGTGCCAGCAGCCAAGTGACAGGGAAAAATTCACCCCTCCACTTT. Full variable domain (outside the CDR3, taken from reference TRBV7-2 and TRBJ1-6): GAGVSQSPSNKVTEKGKDVELRCDPISGHTALYWYRQSLGQGLEFLIYFQGNSAPDKSGLPSDRFSAERTGGSVSTLTIQRTQQEDSAVYLCASSQVTGKNSPLHFGNGTRLTVT.

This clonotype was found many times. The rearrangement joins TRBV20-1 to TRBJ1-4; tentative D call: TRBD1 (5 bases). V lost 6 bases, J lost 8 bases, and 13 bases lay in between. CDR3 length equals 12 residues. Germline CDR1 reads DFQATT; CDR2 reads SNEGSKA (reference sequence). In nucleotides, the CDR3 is TGCAGTGCCCCGAGGGGAGGAGAAAAACTGTTTTTT. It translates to CSAPRGGEKLFF.

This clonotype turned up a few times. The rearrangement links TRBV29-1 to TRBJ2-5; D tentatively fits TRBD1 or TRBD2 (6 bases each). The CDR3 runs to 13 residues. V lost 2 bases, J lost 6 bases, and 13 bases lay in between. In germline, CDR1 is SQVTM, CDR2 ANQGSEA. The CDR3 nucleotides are TGCAGCGTTGAATCCGGGGGCGAGAAGACCCAGTACTTC. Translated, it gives CSVESGGEKTQYF. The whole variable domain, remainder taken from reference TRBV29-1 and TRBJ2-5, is SAVISQKPSRDICQRGTSLTIQCQVDSQVTMMFWYRQQPGQSLTLIATANQGSEATYESGFVIDKFPISRPNLTFSTLTVSNMSPEDSSIYLCSVESGGEKTQYFGPGTRLLVL.

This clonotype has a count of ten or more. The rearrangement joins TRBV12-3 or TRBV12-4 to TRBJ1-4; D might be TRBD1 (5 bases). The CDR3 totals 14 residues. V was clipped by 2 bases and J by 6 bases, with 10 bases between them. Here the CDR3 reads CASSLSQGHEKLFF. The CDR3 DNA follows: TGTGCCAGCAGTTTATCCCAGGGCCATGAAAAACTGTTTTTT.